Here is one TCR beta chain with its context. What this receptor recognizes is not known. Per-base quality was not reported, and no clone a single base away is much larger than it. The record originates from a study of CD8+ T cells in alopecia areata (dated by TCRdb to the late 2010s). Looking at the study overall: The treated patients took part in an open-label pilot trial in which moderate-to-severe alopecia areata was treated with oral tofacitinib at 5 to 10 mg twice daily. Patients stayed on tofacitinib for 6 to 18 months and then had 6 months of follow-up off drug so that delayed response and recurrence could be assessed. For the treated patients, the SALT score, which quantifies what percentage of scalp surface area is affected, served as the measure of disease severity. High-throughput TCRbeta sequencing was used to examine T cell clonal expansion in alopecia areata in both the C3H/HeJ mouse model and human patients. On the human side, TCRbeta sequencing was run on scalp tissue and on sorted CD4+ and CD8+ peripheral blood T cells from healthy controls and from alopecia areata patients with either patchy or totalis/universalis disease. Tofacitinib-treated patients had biopsies at baseline and at 4 and 24 weeks of treatment, with a later scalp biopsy in several patients. Clonality in the scalp was compared among normal scalp (n=4), patchy alopecia areata scalp (n=8), and alopecia totalis/universalis scalp (n=8). The RNA source kit depended on sample type: the PAXgene miRNA kit for fixed scalp, the miRNeasy kit for PBMCs, and the RNeasy kit for mouse skin. TCRbeta CDR3 regions were amplified by immunoSEQ multiplex PCR with 35 Vbeta forward and 13 Jbeta reverse primers. General findings and caveats noted by the study authors: Higher clonality and more expanded CD8+ clones were observed in lesional scalp than in normal scalp, particularly in alopecia totalis/universalis, a finding suggestive of antigenic drive. Tofacitinib significantly lowered scalp clonality and the number of expanded CD8+ clones among the top 100 scalp clones. Many expanded lesional clones persisted in scalp and blood during tofacitinib treatment, which may partly explain relapse after stopping treatment. The treated cohort was small, with a single nonresponder, so links between baseline CD8+ expansion and response need larger studies. Shared TCR sequences between patients were less evident than in mice, which may be partly attributable to HLA diversity in the patient population. Scalp TCR repertoire analysis is complicated because resident alphabeta T cells in normal human skin are also sequenced, whereas mouse skin is dominated by gammadelta T cells.

Receptors were amplified or captured by the immunoSEQ multiplex PCR assay. For TCR sequencing, RNA was extracted from every sample and reverse transcribed into cDNA to serve as template. SuperScript III was used to make first-strand cDNA, primed with a 2:1 mix of oligo-dT and random hexamers. Amplification bias was assessed with a synthetic immune receptor repertoire, and residual bias was removed computationally. The study's processing was this. Raw reads were preprocessed for error removal, and CDR3 was defined according to IMGT conventions as running from the conserved cysteine to phenylalanine. Clonality was computed by normalizing Shannon entropy by log2 of the number of productive unique TCRs and subtracting the result from 1. Whether each scalp clone was CD4 or CD8 was inferred by checking scalp TCRbeta sequences against the CD4 and CD8 repertoires from sorted blood. TCRdb took over this immuneACCESS table, retaining in-frame rearrangements with V and J assigned. Such tables are incomplete; in checked studies, under half of the missing clones stem from an unresolved V gene, and the remainder is unexplained. V, J and clone size are those of that table, while D and trimming were read from the DNA. For this sample there are about 190,000 clones; about 60% appear just once. Around 0.69% of the sample is held by the ten biggest clonotypes.

Taken with the paper, the label for time point translates to: about 4 weeks on oral tofacitinib. What the treatment or condition label conveys for this sample: oral pan-JAK inhibitor, 5-10 mg twice daily. Peripheral blood and lesional scalp punch biopsies were obtained from patients with alopecia areata. After PBMCs were isolated by density centrifugation and stained for CD3, CD4 and CD8, a FACSAria was used to sort CD4+ and CD8+ T cells. From the cysteine through the phenylalanine, the CDR3 covers 17 amino acids. CDR3 DNA is the only sequence kept; it has 51 bases, read in frame from the first base.

The sequencing here drew on CD4+ T cells sorted from blood, taken at week 4, from a patient treated with tofacitinib. The V and J genes are TRBV1 and TRBJ2-5; the table names TRBD2, a call not compared with the DNA. TRBV1 is an annotated pseudogene. The TCR comes from a human donor with alopecia areata. CDR3 loop: CTSSQPSRREIEETQYF. In nucleotides, the sequence is TGCACCAGCAGCCAACCCTCCCGGCGGGAGATTGAAGAGACCCAGTACTTC.